Below, 26 T cell receptor beta chains from the same sample are listed, as sequenced in a study of cytomegalovirus exposure and HLA in healthy donors. A multiplex PCR was run with 60 Vbeta primers and 13 Jbeta primers. TCRdb keeps only in-frame clones here, not all; method: immunoSEQ multiplex PCR. Among around 120,000 clones listed, roughly 82% were seen once. The sequenced sample was PBMCs. These receptors all stem from a male donor in good health and CMV-seropositive.

This chain uses TRBV27 with TRBJ2-7, with D unresolved. The V gene lost 1 base and the J gene lost 3 bases, with 10 bases spanning the gap. Looked up from germline, CDR1 is MNHEY and CDR2 is SMNVEV (reference sequence). The CDR3 spans 14 residues. CDR3 sequence (DNA): TGTGCCAGCAGTTTATTCGGTAACGGCTACGAGCAGTACTTC. It is translated as CASSLFGNGYEQYF.

This chain links TRBV28 with TRBJ1-4, with D tentatively TRBD1 (6 bases). The CDR3 sequence is 17 residues long. Trimming removed 3 bases from V and 8 bases from J, with 22 bases in between. Per germline, CDR1 MDHEN and CDR2 SYDVKM. The chain's CDR3 is CASSFDGIDEGEEKLFF. CDR3 nucleotide sequence: TGTGCCAGCAGTTTCGACGGAATTGATGAGGGGGAGGAAAAACTGTTTTTT.

The chain links TRBV6-6 to TRBJ1-1, with D maybe TRBD1 (6 bases). Germline values: CDR1 MNHNY, CDR2 SVGAGI (reference sequence). V lost 2 bases to trimming and J lost 5 bases, with 15 bases between them. The CDR3 runs to 15 residues. CDR3 residues: CASSYPTGSGTEAFF. CDR3 sequence (DNA): TGTGCCAGCAGTTACCCTACAGGGTCGGGGACTGAAGCTTTCTTT.

J is TRBJ1-2 and V is TRBV4-3; D gene uncertain. Germline CDR1 reads LGHNA; CDR2 reads YSLEER. Trimming pared 0 bases from V and 0 bases from J, leaving 11 bases between. The CDR3 runs 16 residues. CDR3 sequence (DNA): TGCGCCAGCAGCCAAGATCCCCGTGTTCCTAACTATGGCTACACCTTC. Its translation: CASSQDPRVPNYGYTF.

This clone came up a few times. The gene calls are TRBV27 and TRBJ1-2; maybe TRBD1 (5 bases). The CDR3 is 13 residues long. V shed 5 bases and J shed 4 bases, with 11 bases lying between them. Per the germline V gene, CDR1 is MNHEY and CDR2 is SMNVEV (reference sequence). CDR3 residues: CASSLGRAYGYTF. The CDR3 DNA is TGTGCCAGCAGTCTCGGCAGGGCCTATGGCTACACCTTC.

This CDR3 is CASSLVQREILLEQYF. The CDR3 coding sequence is TGTGCCAGCAGCTTAGTGCAGCGGGAGATCCTCTTGGAGCAGTACTTC. The chain carries TRBV7-2 and TRBJ2-7; 8 nucleotides line up with TRBD2. V shed 1 base and J 7 bases; nucleotides not matched to a gene: 12. Per the germline V gene, CDR1 is SGHTA and CDR2 is FQGNSA. The CDR3 runs 16 residues.

This clone appeared a single time. V is TRBV4-2 and J is TRBJ2-7; D is unresolved. The V and J ends lost 3 bases and 2 bases respectively, with 8 bases between them. The CDR3 is 13 amino acids. From germline, CDR1 is LGHNA and CDR2 YNFKEQ. The CDR3 coding sequence is TGTGCCAGCAGCCATGCCGCTACCTACGAGCAGTACTTC. Its translation is CASSHAATYEQYF.

The rearrangement links TRBV21-1 to TRBJ2-5; the table's TRBD2 call for D was not verified on the DNA. TRBV21-1 is annotated as a pseudogene. This CDR3 region has 15 residues. The CDR3: CASSSRAGGEKEQYF. CDR3 nucleotides: TGTGCCAGCAGCTCGCGAGCGGGAGGGGAGAAAGAGCAGTACTTC.

V gene TRBV19 combines with J gene TRBJ2-1; TRBD2 agrees at 10 bases. The germline gives CDR1 LNHDA, CDR2 SQIVND (reference sequence). The CDR3 covers 19 residues. V shed 3 bases and J 0 bases; nucleotides not matched to a gene: 11. This chain's CDR3 is CASSIGILAGRSSYNEQFF. In DNA, the CDR3 is TGTGCCAGTAGTATCGGTATACTAGCGGGAAGGAGCTCCTACAATGAGCAGTTCTTC.

The CDR3 protein is CASSYTAGGSYEQYF. The CDR3 nucleotides are TGTGCCAGCAGTTATACAGCGGGAGGGAGTTACGAGCAGTACTTC. This chain joins TRBV6-6 and TRBJ2-7; 10 nucleotides agree with TRBD2. V trimming: 3 bases; J trimming: 4 bases; junction bases outside the gene matches: 6. The CDR3 has 15 amino acids. The germline V gene encodes CDR1 MNHNY and CDR2 SVGAGI (reference sequence).

The J gene is TRBJ2-7, the V gene TRBV6-6; TRBD2 is a possible D gene (5 bases). CDR3 length: 15 residues. CDR1 and CDR2 from the germline V gene are MNHNY and SVGAGI (reference sequence). V gave up 7 bases and J gave up 2 bases, with 18 bases separating them. The CDR3 sequence is CASIRGLAGPYEQYF. In DNA form, the CDR3 reads TGTGCCAGCATCCGTGGGCTAGCAGGACCCTACGAGCAGTACTTC.

This clone was detected only a few times. The same CDR3 also results from other DNA sequences found in this sample. This chain links TRBV19 with TRBJ2-7; TRBD2 agrees at 10 bases. The CDR3 covers 14 residues. Trimming took 5 bases from V and 3 from J; bases not matched to a gene: 4. Germline CDR1 is LNHDA and CDR2 is SQIVND (reference sequence). As DNA, the CDR3 is TGTGCCAGTAGTCTAGCGGGAGCGAACTACGAGCAGTACTTC. Protein sequence: CASSLAGANYEQYF.

The chain carries TRBV6-6 and TRBJ1-3, with a possible D match to TRBD1 (5 bases). CDR3 length equals 16 residues. Germline V lookup: CDR1 MNHNY, CDR2 SVGAGI (reference sequence). Trimming cost V 4 bases and J 2 bases, with 15 bases left between them. CDR3 protein: CASSSPGRVAGNTIYF. CDR3 bases: TGTGCCAGCAGTTCCCCGGGCAGGGTGGCTGGAAACACCATATATTTT.

V is TRBV7-8 and J is TRBJ2-5; 7 bases are shared with TRBD1. V shed 5 bases, J shed 5 bases, and the junction held 8 bases outside the gene matches. This CDR3 region has 14 residues. The germline V gene encodes CDR1 SGHVS and CDR2 FQNEAQ. This CDR3 is CASSLTGARETQYF. The CDR3 DNA follows: TGTGCCAGCAGCCTAACAGGGGCGCGGGAGACCCAGTACTTC.

This chain links TRBV7-2 with TRBJ2-1; 12 nucleotides line up with TRBD2. V lost 0 bases to trimming and J lost 7 bases; unmatched junction nucleotides: 4. The germline CDR1 and CDR2 sequences are SGHTA and FQGNSA. The CDR3 is 16 amino acids. CDR3 sequence reads: CASSLAATSGRNEQFF. The CDR3 DNA reads as TGTGCCAGCAGCTTAGCGGCGACTAGCGGGAGAAATGAGCAGTTCTTC.

This clone has more than one count but fewer than ten. The rearrangement links TRBV6-5 to TRBJ1-3; D gene unclear. Trimming took 8 bases from V and 0 from J, leaving 8 bases between them. This CDR3 spans 13 amino acids. The germline CDR1 and CDR2 sequences are MNHEY and SVGAGI. This CDR3 is CASAILSGNTIYF. The CDR3 coding sequence is TGTGCCAGCGCGATCCTCTCTGGAAACACCATATATTTT.

The chain couples TRBV29-1 to TRBJ2-7; D is unclear. Trimming took off 1 base at V and 0 bases at J, with 7 bases between the two ends. Germline V gives CDR1 SQVTM, CDR2 ANQGSEA. The CDR3 covers 13 residues. CDR3 amino acids: CSVEVGSSYEQYF. The DNA of the CDR3 is TGCAGCGTTGAAGTCGGTAGCTCCTACGAGCAGTACTTC.

The gene calls are TRBV2 and TRBJ2-2; 11 positions agree with TRBD2. V was pared by 3 bases and J by 5 bases, with 17 bases of the junction left unmatched. The CDR3 consists of 20 residues. CDR1 SNHLY and CDR2 FYNNEI come from the germline V gene. The CDR3 spells CASSDELAGGPRGETGELFF. The DNA for the CDR3 is TGTGCCAGCAGTGATGAGCTAGCGGGAGGCCCTAGGGGAGAAACCGGGGAGCTGTTTTTT.

CDR3 region: CASSPTTGTYGYTF. The CDR3 nucleotides read TGTGCCAGCAGCCCCACTACAGGGACCTATGGCTACACCTTC. This chain links TRBV7-2 with TRBJ1-2, with a tentative D call TRBD1 (6 bases). Trimming removed 5 bases at V and 4 bases at J, with 14 bases between. The germline V gene has CDR1 SGHTA and CDR2 FQGNSA. The CDR3 contains 14 residues.

The genes are TRBV4-3 and TRBJ2-3; the D is unclear. V was clipped by 0 bases and J by 6 bases, with 7 bases between them. Germline V lookup: CDR1 LGHNA, CDR2 YSLEER. The CDR3 is 13 amino acids. CDR3 amino acids: CASSQDRHDTQYF. DNA of the CDR3: TGCGCCAGCAGCCAAGATCGACACGATACGCAGTATTTT.

The chain couples TRBV6-6 to TRBJ2-3; unclear D gene. V dropped 2 bases and J dropped 2 bases, with 11 bases sitting between them. Germline-derived CDR1 and CDR2 are MNHNY and SVGAGI (reference sequence). This CDR3 has 15 residues. As DNA, the CDR3 is TGTGCCAGCAGTTACGACTCGCTTTCCACAGATACGCAGTATTTT. Protein: CASSYDSLSTDTQYF.

The chain combines TRBV13 with TRBJ2-7; D not resolved. The CDR3 has 13 amino acids. Germline CDR1 and CDR2: PRHDT and FYEKMQ (reference sequence). The germline V and J ends were trimmed by 0 bases and 3 bases, with 6 bases remaining between them. The CDR3 loop reads CASSLGSGYEQYF. The CDR3 coding sequence is TGTGCCAGCAGCTTAGGTTCGGGCTACGAGCAGTACTTC.

On this clone itself: At one end, the junction sequence differs from germline, possibly due to a read error. The chain is built from TRBV7-7 and TRBJ2-2; no firm D call. The germline CDR1 and CDR2 sequences are SSHAT and FNYEAQ (reference sequence). This CDR3 has 15 amino acids. The CDR3 loop is CASSLVAGLAGELFF. The DNA of the CDR3 is TGTGCTAGCAGCTTAGTCGCAGGTCTCGCCGGGGAGCTGTTTTTT.

The chain's CDR3 is CASSYQGGRAADTQYF. The CDR3 coding sequence is TGTGCCAGCAGTTACCAAGGCGGGAGGGCCGCAGATACGCAGTATTTT. The rearrangement uses TRBV6-6 and TRBJ2-3, with 9 bases matching TRBD2. With V trimmed by 2 bases and J by 4 bases, 7 bases remained unmatched. Germline CDR1 reads MNHNY; CDR2 reads SVGAGI (reference sequence). This CDR3 has 16 amino acids.

V is TRBV1 and J is TRBJ2-4; the DNA was not compared with TRBD1, the D call given in the table. TRBV1 represents a pseudogene. The CDR3 sequence is 17 residues long. The CDR3 DNA is TGCACCAGCAGCCAAGATCAGGGGGTGAGGGCCAAAAACATTCAGTACTTC. Translating it yields CTSSQDQGVRAKNIQYF.

CDR3 sequence reads: CASPAPDSQNEKLFF. For the CDR3, the DNA is TGTGCCAGCCCCGCCCCCGACAGTCAAAATGAAAAACTGTTTTTT. The V call is TRBV27, the J call TRBJ1-4; perhaps TRBD1 as D (5 bases). Deletions cut 8 bases from V and 5 bases from J, with 18 bases between. This CDR3 is 15 amino acids long. Per germline, CDR1 MNHEY and CDR2 SMNVEV (reference sequence).